Described below is a single TCR beta chain sequence and its context. Its binding antigen is unknown. Base-call qualities are not available, and no considerably larger clone is one nucleotide away. The data were obtained in a study of T cell responses to AZD1222 COVID-19 vaccine (dated by TCRdb to 2020 to 2022). For the study in its entirety: A total of approximately 240 trial participants underwent TCR sequencing, of whom about 200 had received two doses of AZD1222 and some 25 had received two doses of the MenACWY control vaccine. Trial participants were enrolled by age into 18-55, 56-69 and 70-plus year subgroups, with roughly 160, 29 and 62 TCR-sequenced participants respectively. Study-wide findings and limitations: Spike-specific TCR breadth and depth rose significantly after two AZD1222 doses compared with day 0 and with MenACWY recipients. Conclusions about previously exposed vaccinees were limited because only a handful of AZD1222 recipients were SARS-CoV-2 seropositive at baseline. The vaccine-associated CD4 TCRs covered the entire spike protein, and the dominant responses fell in regions 160-218 and 743-854. Because no day 14 peak-response samples were available, repertoires were characterized only after the peak T cell response. The 56-69-year group was small, and its depth increase did not reach significance, likely because of low power. Nearly half of unique spike-specific TCRs reportedly recognized epitopes outside regions mutated in the B.1.351 and B.1.1.7 variants. Participants were mostly white British and included more females than males, and it was suggested by the authors that clonal diversity may have been underestimated.

The junction shows trimming of 7 bases on V and 3 bases on J, plus 15 bases between the germline ends. The CDR3 runs 14 residues from the cysteine to the phenylalanine. Only the CDR3 region is kept as DNA, spanning 42 bases read in frame from base 1. The germline V gene (reference sequence) gives CDR1 as LNHDA and CDR2 as SQIVND. The CDR3 regions of human TCRbeta chains were analyzed by immunosequencing. The authors processed their data as follows. Repertoire TCRs were matched against a reference library of SARS-CoV-2-specific TCRs generated with the MIRA antigen-specificity platform. Breadth was defined as the fraction of unique TCRs that were SARS-CoV-2-associated, and depth was defined as the fraction of total T cells that were SARS-CoV-2-associated. Using the MIRA data, each spike-specific TCR was assigned both to the spike region to which the TCR was reactive and to a CD4 or CD8 class. Log10-transformed breadth and depth values were compared by one-way ANOVA with Sidak's multiple comparisons tests. The clones in this table, taken by TCRdb from immuneACCESS, are in-frame only. Not every clone is retained; where verified, under half of the shortfall comes from an unresolved V gene, and the cause of the rest is unknown. V and J calls and clone size follow that table, whereas D and trimming were derived from the DNA. The sample table shows tens of thousands of clones, and around nine tenths are seen once. The leading ten clones occupy roughly 4.7% of the sample.

The label giving this sample's time point can be read as: baseline before first vaccination. The treatment or condition label here, explained by the study, means: meningococcal conjugate vaccine given as trial control. Vaccinee samples were obtained from the UK trials COV001 and COV002, which included a single-blind randomized controlled phase 2/3 trial of AZD1222 (ChAdOx1 nCoV-19) in healthy adults. For TCRbeta chain sequencing, PBMC samples from trial participants were taken at day 0 and at day 28 after the second dose. The sequence came from an adult in good health. This specimen consisted of peripheral blood, obtained on day 0 of MenACWY control vaccination. The V and J genes are TRBV19 and TRBJ1-2; the D region possibly corresponds to TRBD1 (6 bases align). The CDR3 amino acid sequence is: CASTPRTAYYGYTF. In nucleotides, the sequence is TGTGCCAGTACCCCCCGGACAGCCTACTATGGCTACACCTTC.